Listed below are T cell receptor beta chains from one sample, sequenced in a study of T cell responses to AZD1222 COVID-19 vaccine. Produced via immunoSEQ multiplex PCR; TCRdb's table is partial and in-frame only. The data show roughly 160,000 clones, with around 90% seen just once and 1.3% held by the top ten. The sample consisted of peripheral blood, taken 28 days after the second AZD1222 dose. The receptors derive from an adult who received the AZD1222 COVID-19 vaccine. The CDR3 runs from the conserved cysteine through the conserved F or W. The D gene is left open where the match is weak. Rows give clone size only sometimes, using once, few, many, or a class for an expanded clone.

TRBV3-1/TRBV3-2	.	.	TRBJ2-3	TGTGCCAGCAGCCAAGATTTACAGCTCACAGATACGCAGTATTTT	CASSQDLQLTDTQYF
TRBV7-2	.	TRBD1	TRBJ1-5	TGTGCCAGCAGCCCCCGCCGACAGGGCCAGCCCCAGCATTTT	CASSPRRQGQPQHF
TRBV23-1	.	TRBD1	TRBJ2-7	TGCGCCAGCAGTCCATGGACAGGGTTGGACTACGAGCAGTACTTC	CASSPWTGLDYEQYF
TRBV6-4	.	.	TRBJ2-1	TGTGCCAGCAGTGTGGACGGCCCGGGGGAGCAGTTCTTC	CASSVDGPGEQFF
TRBV5-1	.	TRBD1	TRBJ1-1	TGCGCCAGCAGCACCGATCAGGGGGCGGACGAAGCTTTCTTT	CASSTDQGADEAFF
TRBV2	.	.	TRBJ1-4	TGTGCCAGCAATCGGTTAGGGGGTGCAACTAATGAAAAACTGTTTTTT	CASNRLGGATNEKLFF
TRBV20-1	.	TRBD2	TRBJ2-7	TGCAGTGCTAGTCCGGGAGGGACCTACGAGCAGTACTTC	CSASPGGTYEQYF
TRBV20-1	.	.	TRBJ2-3	TGCAGTGCTACTACCGCAGATACGCAGTATTTT	CSATTADTQYF
TRBV29-1	.	.	TRBJ1-1	TGCAGCGTTGCAGCGATGAACACTGAAGCTTTCTTT	CSVAAMNTEAFF
TRBV4-2	once	.	TRBJ1-6	TGTGCCAGCAGCCACTCCGTGCATCAGGGAAAGGAGGGTAATTCACCCCTCCACTTT	CASSHSVHQGKEGNSPLHF
TRBV11-2	once	.	TRBJ2-1	TGTGCCAGCAGCTTGGACGGGGGTGGGGATGAGCAGTTCTTC	CASSLDGGGDEQFF
TRBV21-1	.	.	TRBJ2-2	TGTGCCAGCAGCAGCGGGAGACGAGGGGCGAACACCGGGGAGCTGTTTTTT	CASSSGRRGANTGELFF
TRBV30	.	TRBD1	TRBJ2-7	TGTGCCTGGATCTCAGGGGGCCGGAACGAGCAGTACTTC	CAWISGGRNEQYF
TRBV30	.	.	TRBJ1-2	TGTGCCTGGAGTGTTGGGCACGCGGATGGCTACACCTTC	CAWSVGHADGYTF
TRBV4-1	.	.	TRBJ1-2	TGCGCCAGCAGCCACGCCGGGTCTCAGCAAGAGTATGGCTACACCTTC	CASSHAGSQQEYGYTF
TRBV5-5	.	.	TRBJ1-6	TGTGCCAGCAGCTTGGGGGCAGGGTCGAATAATTCACCCCTCCACTTT	CASSLGAGSNNSPLHF
TRBV7-6	.	TRBD1	TRBJ2-1	TGTGCCAGCAGCTTGTTAATGGGACAGGGGGAGGGTGAGCAGTTCTTC	CASSLLMGQGEGEQFF
TRBV7-2	few	TRBD1	TRBJ1-6	TGTGCCAGCAGCTTAGCGCTGAGGACAGGGGGGGGACCCCTCCACTTT	CASSLALRTGGGPLHF
TRBV4-2	.	TRBD2	TRBJ2-3	TGTGCCAGCAGCCAGGATTATAGCGGGGGGGCCGGTACGCAGTATTTT	CASSQDYSGGAGTQYF
TRBV24-1	.	.	TRBJ2-3	TGTGCCACCAGTGCAAGTTCGACAGATACGCAGTATTTT	CATSASSTDTQYF
TRBV10-3	.	.	TRBJ2-7	TGTGCCATCAGTGAGGACGTCCCCTACGAGCAGTACTTC	CAISEDVPYEQYF
TRBV5-1	.	.	TRBJ1-1	TGCGCCAGCAGCGGCACAGGCGTTTCAATGAACACTGAAGCTTTCTTT	CASSGTGVSMNTEAFF
TRBV2	once	.	TRBJ1-1	TGTGCCAGCAGTGAAGCGGTGAGCACTGAAGCTTTCTTT	CASSEAVSTEAFF
TRBV7-8	.	TRBD1	TRBJ1-5	TGTGCCAGCAGCCCGGACAGGGTGTCTCATCAGCCCCAGCATTTT	CASSPDRVSHQPQHF
TRBV2	.	TRBD1	TRBJ1-6	TGTGCCAGCAGTTCGGACAGGACCTATAATTCACCCCTCCACTTT	CASSSDRTYNSPLHF
TRBV28	.	.	TRBJ1-5	TGTGCCAGCAGTCTGCCGGGACGGATAAGGCCCCAGCATTTT	CASSLPGRIRPQHF
TRBV18	.	TRBD1	TRBJ2-7	TGTGCCAGCTCACCACCAAGGACAGGGTACTACGAGCAGTACTTC	CASSPPRTGYYEQYF
TRBV15	.	.	TRBJ1-1	TGTGCCACCAGCGCTCGACAGGCGGATAACACTGAAGCTTTCTTT	CATSARQADNTEAFF
TRBV6-2/TRBV6-3	.	.	TRBJ1-2	TGTGCCAGCAGTGCCGTGTTTCGGGCGGGGGGCTACACCTTC	CASSAVFRAGGYTF
TRBV5-1	.	TRBD1	TRBJ1-3	TGCGCCAGCAGCTCCCACGACAGGGCTGGAAACACCATATATTTT	CASSSHDRAGNTIYF
TRBV5-1	.	.	TRBJ1-2	TGCGCCAGCAGCTTGGGGGGGAGTTCGGGCTACACCTTC	CASSLGGSSGYTF
TRBV27	.	TRBD1	TRBJ2-7	TGTGCCAGCAGTTTCTCGCAGGGGGCGGACGAGCAGTACTTC	CASSFSQGADEQYF
TRBV7-9	few	.	TRBJ1-4	TGTGCCAGCAGCTCCCCCAGGGGAACTAATGAAAAACTGTTTTTT	CASSSPRGTNEKLFF
TRBV7-9	.	.	TRBJ1-2	TGTGCCAGCAGCCCCGCTCTAGCAGGGGTTGGCTATGGCTACACCTTC	CASSPALAGVGYGYTF
TRBV25-1	.	.	TRBJ2-2	TGTGCCAGCACCCGGGGGGGGGAGCTGTTTTTT	CASTRGGELFF
TRBV6-5	.	.	TRBJ1-1	TGTGCCAGCTCCCTGGGTCCGGTGAGCACTGAAGCTTTCTTT	CASSLGPVSTEAFF
TRBV19	once	.	TRBJ1-1	TGTGCCACCACCAGGGCGAACACTGAAGCTTTCTTT	CATTRANTEAFF
TRBV7-2	once	.	TRBJ1-1	TGTGCCAGCAGCCCCCCCGACTGGAACACTGAAGCTTTCTTT	CASSPPDWNTEAFF
TRBV3-1/TRBV3-2	.	TRBD1	TRBJ2-1	TGTGCCAGCAGCCACAAACAGGGGGCCGTATACAATGAGCAGTTCTTC	CASSHKQGAVYNEQFF
TRBV3-1/TRBV3-2	.	.	TRBJ1-4	TGTGCCAGCAGCCAAGCAGGGGCTGAAAAACTGTTTTTT	CASSQAGAEKLFF
TRBV7-2	.	.	TRBJ2-7	TGTGCCAGCAGCCGTAGCTCCTACGAGCAGTACTTC	CASSRSSYEQYF
TRBV6-5	.	.	TRBJ1-3	TGTGCCACCTTAATCTCTGGAAACACCATATATTTT	CATLISGNTIYF
TRBV7-2	.	TRBD2	TRBJ2-7	TGTGCCAGCAGCTCACGCAGCGGGAGTCTTTACGAGCAGTACTTC	CASSSRSGSLYEQYF
TRBV7-9	.	TRBD1	TRBJ1-6	TGTGCCAGCAGCTTAACAGGGGAGTCACCCCTCCACTTT	CASSLTGESPLHF
TRBV5-4	once	.	TRBJ1-3	TGTGCCAGCAGCTTGGACAGGACTTTCTCTGGAAACACCATATATTTT	CASSLDRTFSGNTIYF
TRBV7-2	.	.	TRBJ2-3	TGTGCCAGCAGCTTAGCGCCCGGGACCGCCTATACGCAGTATTTT	CASSLAPGTAYTQYF
TRBV5-4	.	.	TRBJ2-3	TGTGCCAGCAGCCCGCCGTTGCAACCAGATACGCAGTATTTT	CASSPPLQPDTQYF
TRBV25-1	once	TRBD1	TRBJ2-7	TGTGCCAGCAGTACACTTGGACAGGGCATGAACGAGCAGTACTTC	CASSTLGQGMNEQYF
TRBV6-2/TRBV6-3	.	TRBD1	TRBJ2-6	TGTGCCAGCAGTTACGACAGGGCCTCTGGGGCCAACGTCCTGACTTTC	CASSYDRASGANVLTF
TRBV5-5	.	TRBD1	TRBJ1-2	TGTGCCAGCAGGTTACAGGGGGGAAATAACTATGGCTACACCTTC	CASRLQGGNNYGYTF
TRBV19	.	.	TRBJ1-2	TGTGCCAGCGGATATGGCTACACCTTC	CASGYGYTF